A single sample gave rise to the 27 T cell receptor beta chains below, sequenced in a study of vaccination effects on CD4 cells after COVID-19. No antigen has been identified for these receptors. CD4+ T cells specific for antigen were expanded with viral peptide pools by the ViraFEST assay before sequencing. After roughly 9 days in culture, the CD4+ T cells were isolated. Each participant received a vaccine that was either BNT162b2 or mRNA-1273, given as two doses. Clones were sequenced by immunoSEQ multiplex PCR, and TCRdb holds only the in-frame ones, with some missing. There are under 85,000 clones in the sample; around 74% occur only once, and roughly 1.2% lies in the top ten. Sequenced here: CD4+ T cells from PBMCs cultured with HCoV-OC43 spike peptides, sampled after COVID-19 vaccination. Documented subset: HCoV-OC43 spike overlapping peptide pool stimulation. The receptors originated from a human donor who received a COVID-19 vaccine.

The genes are TRBV5-8 and TRBJ2-6; tentatively, D is TRBD2 (6 bases). Germline CDR1 reads SGHTS; CDR2 reads YDEGEE. V was trimmed by 4 bases and J by 4 bases, leaving 21 bases between them. The CDR3 contains 18 residues. CDR3 nucleotides: TGTGCCAGCAGCCCCGCAAGGGACTTCATAGCCGGGGCCAACGTCCTGACTTTC. Translating gives CASSPARDFIAGANVLTF.

The chain is built from TRBV7-2 and TRBJ2-3, with 7 bases identical to TRBD1. CDR3 length equals 16 residues. With 2 bases clipped from V and 6 bases from J, the junction kept 11 bases outside the gene matches. The germline gives CDR1 SGHTA, CDR2 FQGNSA. The CDR3 reads CASSLIAGGLGDTQYF. CDR3 nucleotides: TGTGCCAGCAGCTTAATCGCAGGGGGATTGGGTGATACGCAGTATTTT.

The rearrangement joins TRBV19 to TRBJ1-2; D not certain. The CDR3 totals 13 residues. V lost 2 bases to trimming and J lost 8 bases, with 12 bases between them. CDR1 and CDR2 (germline): LNHDA, SQIVND (reference sequence). The CDR3 DNA sequence: TGTGCCAGTAGTATATACGGACCGTCAGGCTACACCTTC. Translated: CASSIYGPSGYTF.

For the CDR3, the DNA is TGTGCCAGCAGCTTAACGTATCGGGGACTGGATGGCTACACCTTC. It specifies CASSLTYRGLDGYTF. The V gene is TRBV7-2, the J gene TRBJ1-2, with D maybe TRBD1 (5 bases). The V end lost 2 bases, the J end lost 6 bases, and 16 bases lay between the germline ends. The CDR3 has 15 amino acids. Germline values: CDR1 SGHTA, CDR2 FQGNSA.

The J gene is TRBJ1-3, the V gene TRBV5-1, with a weak D call TRBD1 (5 bases). Deletions cut 0 bases from V and 0 bases from J, with 7 bases between. The CDR3 is 15 amino acids. Germline CDR1 reads SGHRS; CDR2 reads YFSETQ. This CDR3 reads CASSLVGGSGNTIYF. In nucleotides, the CDR3 is TGCGCCAGCAGCTTGGTTGGGGGCTCTGGAAACACCATATATTTT.

This clone was observed once. V gene TRBV6-4 combines with J gene TRBJ1-6; D unclear. This CDR3 region has 13 residues. Trimming left V 0 bases short and J 10 bases short, with 7 bases between. Germline V gives CDR1 MRHNA, CDR2 SNTAGT. The CDR3 DNA follows: TGTGCCAGCAGTGACTCACTAGGATCACCCCTCCACTTT. Its protein is CASSDSLGSPLHF.

This clone was found a few times. This chain joins TRBV7-3 and TRBJ1-2; no clear D gene. V was cut by 3 bases and J by 8 bases, with 13 bases left in between. Germline values: CDR1 SGHTA, CDR2 FQGTGA. This CDR3 spans 13 amino acids. CDR3 residues: CASSFSQIRGYTF. The CDR3 bases are TGTGCCAGCAGCTTCTCACAGATCAGGGGCTACACCTTC.

The chain has TRBV19 and TRBJ1-1; no clear D gene. This CDR3 comprises 13 residues. Germline loops: CDR1 LNHDA, CDR2 SQIVND (reference sequence). Trimming removed 5 bases at V and 1 base at J, with 8 bases between. Written as DNA, the CDR3 is TGTGCCAGTAGTTCCACATCGAACACTGAAGCTTTCTTT. Translating gives CASSSTSNTEAFF.

CDR3 loop: CASSADEQPQHF. For the CDR3, the DNA is TGTGCCAGCAGCGCGGATGAACAGCCCCAGCATTTT. The chain uses TRBV7-9 and TRBJ1-5; D gene unclear. This CDR3 region has 12 residues. The V gene lost 5 bases and the J gene lost 7 bases, with 9 bases spanning the gap. The germline V gene encodes CDR1 SEHNR and CDR2 FQNEAQ (reference sequence).

This chain uses TRBV19 with TRBJ2-1; D could derive from TRBD1 or TRBD2 (6 bases each). CDR1 is LNHDA and CDR2 is SQIVND in the germline V gene (reference sequence). The CDR3 is 14 residues long. Trimming left V 4 bases short and J 3 bases short, with 10 bases between. The CDR3 DNA is TGTGCCAGTAGTACGGGGGCCTACTACAATGAGCAGTTCTTC. Its protein product is CASSTGAYYNEQFF.

The V gene is TRBV5-5, the J gene TRBJ2-3; D is unresolved. The V end lost 2 bases, the J end lost 2 bases, and 9 bases lay between the germline ends. Germline lookup yields CDR1 SGHKS and CDR2 YYEKEE (reference sequence). The CDR3 loop spans 14 amino acids. The CDR3 is CASSFWQSTDTQYF. CDR3 bases: TGTGCCAGCAGCTTCTGGCAGTCCACAGATACGCAGTATTTT.

The chain carries TRBV30 and TRBJ2-3; no definite D call. The CDR3 has 12 residues. The germline V gene encodes CDR1 GTSNPN and CDR2 SVGIG (reference sequence). Trimming took 0 bases from V and 7 from J, leaving 8 bases between them. CDR3 residues: CAWSVNLHTQYF. The CDR3 DNA sequence: TGTGCCTGGAGTGTAAACTTACATACGCAGTATTTT.

This clone was detected once. V is TRBV11-2 and J is TRBJ2-1; 8 nucleotides align to TRBD1. The CDR3 contains 13 residues. Germline assignment: CDR1 SGHAT and CDR2 FQNNGV. V trimming: 5 bases; J trimming: 10 bases; junction bases outside the gene matches: 7. The CDR3 spells CASSPGTGGEQFF. CDR3 sequence (DNA): TGTGCCAGCAGCCCGGGGACAGGAGGCGAGCAGTTCTTC.

The CDR3 reads CATSRDGGAPYF. The CDR3 nucleotides are TGTGCCACCAGCAGAGACGGGGGGGCCCCGTATTTT. The chain is built from TRBV15 and TRBJ2-3; 8 bases match TRBD2. Germline CDR1 LNHNV, CDR2 YYDKDF (reference sequence). The CDR3 runs 12 residues. J lost 14 bases, V lost 0 bases, and 4 bases had no gene match.

The chain links TRBV6-5 to TRBJ1-1; D remains ambiguous. Trimming took 9 bases from V and 1 from J, leaving 12 bases between them. Germline loops: CDR1 MNHEY, CDR2 SVGAGI. The CDR3 loop spans 13 amino acids. This chain's CDR3 is CASTGSPNTEAFF. As DNA, the CDR3 is TGTGCCAGTACCGGGTCACCGAACACTGAAGCTTTCTTT.

Only a few counts were recorded for this clone. The rearrangement links TRBV2 to TRBJ1-1; possibly TRBD1 for D (5 bases). Germline CDR1 and CDR2: SNHLY and FYNNEI. Trimming stripped 11 bases from V and 3 bases from J, with 10 bases between. There are 11 residues in the CDR3. CDR3 protein: CAEGRDTEAFF. The CDR3 region has the DNA TGTGCCGAGGGGCGGGACACTGAAGCTTTCTTT.

The chain links TRBV12-3 or TRBV12-4 to TRBJ1-1; D is unresolved. This CDR3 has 12 amino acids. With 6 bases removed from V and 8 bases from J, the gap between germline ends came to 13 bases. The CDR3 loop is CASRRGGIEAFF. In nucleotides, the CDR3 is TGTGCCAGCAGGCGGGGAGGTATCGAAGCTTTCTTT.

CDR3 sequence (DNA): TGTGCCAGTAGTATAAGGGGGGCGCGATTGTATGGCTACACCTTC. It encodes CASSIRGARLYGYTF. The V and J genes are TRBV19 and TRBJ1-2; possibly TRBD1 for D (6 bases). The CDR3 extends over 15 amino acids. Germline V gives CDR1 LNHDA, CDR2 SQIVND (reference sequence). The ends were cut back, 2 bases at V and 5 bases at J, with 15 bases in the middle. The full variable domain, completed using reference TRBV19 and TRBJ1-2, is DGGITQSPKYLFRKEGQNVTLSCEQNLNHDAMYWYRQDPGQGLRLIYYSQIVNDFQKGDIAEGYSVSREKKESFPLTVTSAQKNPTAFYLCASSIRGARLYGYTFGSGTRLTVV.

This clone was detected once. The chain employs TRBV6-2 or TRBV6-3 and TRBJ1-5; 8 bases map to TRBD1. The length of the CDR3 is 19 residues. Trimming took 4 bases from V and 0 from J; bases not matched to a gene: 14. CDR1 MNHEY and CDR2 SVGEGT come from the germline V gene. CDR3 sequence (DNA): TGTGCCAGCAGTTTCTCTCCCGGGACAGGAACTTATAGCAATCAGCCCCAGCATTTT. It codes for CASSFSPGTGTYSNQPQHF.

This chain joins TRBV4-3 and TRBJ1-1, with 10 bases aligning to TRBD1. Unmatched junction bases numbered 8, after V lost 4 bases and J lost 0 bases. The V gene's germline CDR1 is LGHNA and CDR2 YSLEER. This CDR3 has 17 residues. For the CDR3, the DNA is TGCGCCAGCAGCCGCGGGACAGGGGATGAGGTGAACACTGAAGCTTTCTTT. Translating gives CASSRGTGDEVNTEAFF.

This clone has a single count. This chain uses TRBV4-2 with TRBJ2-5; either TRBD1 or TRBD2 may supply D (7 bases each). CDR1 LGHNA and CDR2 YNFKEQ come from the germline V gene. V dropped 4 bases and J dropped 4 bases, with 25 bases sitting between them. The CDR3 covers 18 residues. CDR3 in DNA: TGTGCCAGCAGCCCAGACAGGGAATCGGGGGGTAATGGAGAGACCCAGTACTTC. Its translation: CASSPDRESGGNGETQYF.

This clone has just a few counts. V usage is TRBV30 and J usage is TRBJ2-2; 7 bases agree with TRBD2. This CDR3 has 18 amino acids. From germline, CDR1 is GTSNPN and CDR2 SVGIG (reference sequence). V gave up 0 bases and J gave up 2 bases; unmatched junction bases: 12. CDR3 sequence reads: CAWSVRFWRGSNTGELFF. DNA for the CDR3: TGTGCCTGGAGTGTACGATTTTGGCGGGGGAGTAACACCGGGGAGCTGTTTTTT.

This chain links TRBV7-2 with TRBJ1-2; D is ambiguous. CDR1 SGHTA and CDR2 FQGNSA come from the germline V gene. There are 13 residues in the CDR3. Between the trimmed V and J ends, which lost 1 base and 5 bases, there was a span of 8 bases. CDR3 sequence reads: CASSLDNLYGYTF. The CDR3 DNA is TGTGCCAGCAGCTTAGACAATCTTTATGGCTACACCTTC.

The chain uses TRBV15 and TRBJ1-4; TRBD1 is a possible D gene (5 bases). Between the trimmed V and J ends, which lost 4 bases and 4 bases, there was a span of 19 bases. The CDR3 has 17 amino acids. Germline CDR1 and CDR2: LNHNV and YYDKDF (reference sequence). In nucleotides, the CDR3 is TGTGCCACCAGCACTTGGGACGGGACGCCCGATAATGAAAAACTGTTTTTT. Translated, it gives CATSTWDGTPDNEKLFF.

V gene TRBV7-9 combines with J gene TRBJ1-2; possibly TRBD1 for D (6 bases). The germline gives CDR1 SEHNR, CDR2 FQNEAQ (reference sequence). V gave up 3 bases and J gave up 8 bases, with 13 bases separating them. This CDR3 contains 13 residues. The CDR3 DNA reads as TGTGCCAGCAGCTTCTTACAGGGCTCAGGCTACACCTTC. Translation: CASSFLQGSGYTF.

The chain couples TRBV10-2 to TRBJ1-2, with TRBD1 as a possible D gene (6 bases). Trimming took 2 bases from V and 3 from J, leaving 19 bases between them. The CDR3 is made up of 17 amino acids. The germline gives CDR1 WSHSY, CDR2 SAAADI. The CDR3 DNA follows: TGCGCCAGCAGTGAGGAGGAAGGCCCAGGGGTTTACTATGGCTACACCTTC. Amino acids: CASSEEEGPGVYYGYTF.

The chain has TRBV4-2 and TRBJ2-3; a possible D gene is TRBD2 (6 bases). There are 16 residues in the CDR3. CDR1 is LGHNA and CDR2 is YNFKEQ in the germline V gene. Trimming cost V 5 bases and J 3 bases, with 18 bases left between them. Here the CDR3 reads CASSIPGTSRTDTQYF. The CDR3, as DNA: TGTGCCAGCAGCATTCCCGGGACTTCCCGAACAGATACGCAGTATTTT.